The 28 T cell receptor beta chains below all came from one sample that was sequenced in a study of control samples from healthy donors and cancer patients. Profiling relied on immunoSEQ multiplex PCR, and the TCRdb table lists in-frame clones only, not all of them. The repertoire holds roughly 24,000 clones, with 80% to 85% as singletons. Sequencing was performed on PBMCs. These receptors were obtained from a man in his 60s with colorectal cancer.

This clone occurred a few times. This chain joins TRBV5-1 and TRBJ2-5; 8 bases align to TRBD1. Germline V CDR1 and CDR2: SGHRS, YFSETQ. The CDR3 totals 15 residues. The V and J ends lost 3 bases and 5 bases, in that order; junction bases with no gene match: 9. CDR3 residues: CASSSDRESGETQYF. CDR3 bases: TGCGCCAGCAGCTCGGACAGGGAGAGTGGGGAGACCCAGTACTTC.

The V gene is TRBV7-2, the J gene TRBJ1-5; D gene uncertain. Germline loops: CDR1 SGHTA, CDR2 FQGNSA. Trimming pared 2 bases from V and 5 bases from J, leaving 10 bases between. CDR3 size: 14 residues. CDR3 in amino acids: CASSLNLGYQPQHF. The CDR3, as DNA: TGTGCCAGCAGCTTAAATCTAGGATATCAGCCCCAGCATTTT.

The CDR3 loop is CASSCVTCPDDEQFF. CDR3 bases: TGTGCCAGCAGCTGCGTTACCTGTCCAGACGATGAGCAGTTCTTC. This chain uses TRBV7-9 with TRBJ2-1, with no clear D. The CDR3 length is 15 residues. Germline CDR1 and CDR2: SEHNR and FQNEAQ (reference sequence). V dropped 4 bases and J dropped 8 bases, with 18 bases sitting between them.

The chain recombines TRBV11-2 with TRBJ1-6; tentative D call: TRBD1 (6 bases). The CDR3 consists of 15 residues. Germline V gene sequence: CDR1 SGHAT, CDR2 FQNNGV. The V end lost 1 base, the J end lost 6 bases, and 10 bases lay between the germline ends. CDR3 nucleotides: TGTGCCAGCAGCTTAGCCCCAGGGGCTAATTCACCCCTCCACTTT. Amino acid sequence: CASSLAPGANSPLHF.

The CDR3 region has the DNA TGTGCCAGTAGCGCAGGGTCTGGAAACACCATATATTTT. This codes for CASSAGSGNTIYF. V usage is TRBV19 and J usage is TRBJ1-3; tentatively, D is TRBD1 (5 bases). The germline gives CDR1 LNHDA, CDR2 SQIVND (reference sequence). Trimming removed 6 bases at V and 1 base at J, with 7 bases between. This CDR3 spans 13 amino acids. Full variable domain (missing parts from reference TRBV19 and TRBJ1-3): DGGITQSPKYLFRKEGQNVTLSCEQNLNHDAMYWYRQDPGQGLRLIYYSQIVNDFQKGDIAEGYSVSREKKESFPLTVTSAQKNPTAFYLCASSAGSGNTIYFGEGSWLTVV.

The chain carries TRBV19 and TRBJ2-2, with no clear D. Germline V gives CDR1 LNHDA, CDR2 SQIVND (reference sequence). This CDR3 is built from 16 residues. V lost 7 bases to trimming and J lost 2 bases, with 17 bases between them. The CDR3 DNA is TGTGCCAGTATTGGGTGGCAGAACCTTAACACCGGGGAGCTGTTTTTT. This translates into CASIGWQNLNTGELFF.

The rearrangement links TRBV6-2 or TRBV6-3 to TRBJ2-2; D is possibly TRBD1 or TRBD2 (7 bases each). Germline V gene data show CDR1 as MNHEY and CDR2 as SVGEGT. Trimming removed 2 bases at V and 2 bases at J, with 15 bases between. The CDR3 length is 17 residues. The CDR3 here is CASSYRGQRGNTGELFF. The DNA for the CDR3 is TGTGCCAGCAGTTACAGGGGGCAGCGGGGTAACACCGGGGAGCTGTTTTTT.

The chain links TRBV5-1 to TRBJ2-2, with TRBD1 matching over 7 bases. From germline, CDR1 is SGHRS and CDR2 YFSETQ. This CDR3 spans 14 amino acids. V lost 4 bases, J lost 3 bases, and 3 bases stayed unmatched. Here the CDR3 DNA reads TGCGCCAGCAGCCAGGGACAGTACACCGGGGAGCTGTTTTTT. This translates into CASSQGQYTGELFF.

V usage is TRBV27 and J usage is TRBJ2-3; the D gene could be TRBD1 or TRBD2 (6 bases each). Trimming took off 0 bases at V and 2 bases at J, with 12 bases between the two ends. Germline CDR1 reads MNHEY; CDR2 reads SMNVEV (reference sequence). The CDR3 totals 16 residues. The DNA of the CDR3 is TGTGCCAGCAGTTTATCGGCGGGACAATACACAGATACGCAGTATTTT. This gives the protein CASSLSAGQYTDTQYF.

The chain recombines TRBV7-9 with TRBJ2-7; 7 positions match TRBD1. Germline V gene sequence: CDR1 SEHNR, CDR2 FQNEAQ (reference sequence). The CDR3 is 13 amino acids. The junction had 6 bases not matched to a gene; V was cut back by 5 bases and J by 5 bases. CDR3 bases: TGTGCCAGCAGCCCATGGGGACAGCACGAGCAGTACTTC. This codes for CASSPWGQHEQYF.

J is TRBJ2-3 and V is TRBV7-9; perhaps TRBD2 as D (7 bases). The CDR3 sequence is 17 residues long. V was pared by 2 bases and J by 11 bases, with 26 bases between. CDR1 and CDR2 (germline): SEHNR, FQNEAQ (reference sequence). The CDR3 DNA is TGTGCCAGCAGCTTAACCGGGGGGCGCCGTCCCGTTCTGGGGCAGTATTTT. It yields the protein CASSLTGGRRPVLGQYF.

The rearrangement uses TRBV12-5 and TRBJ2-1; 7 nucleotides agree with TRBD1. The CDR3 is made up of 15 amino acids. CDR1 is LGHNT and CDR2 is FRNRAP in the germline V gene. J lost 8 bases, V lost 4 bases, and 11 bases had no gene match. CDR3 coding DNA: TGTGCTAGTGGTTCGCGAACGACAGGGTCCGATGAGCAGTTCTTC. Translating it yields CASGSRTTGSDEQFF. Variable domain in full (rest from reference TRBV12-5 and TRBJ2-1): DARVTQTPRHKVTEMGQEVTMRCQPILGHNTVFWYRQTMMQGLELLAYFRNRAPLDDSGMPKDRFSAEMPDATLATLKIQPSEPRDSAVYFCASGSRTTGSDEQFFGPGTRLTVL.

This clone was recorded only once. The CDR3 sequence: CASTKVYSGNTIYF. The CDR3 DNA follows: TGTGCCAGCACCAAGGTTTACTCTGGAAACACCATATATTTT. The gene calls are TRBV5-8 and TRBJ1-3, with unresolved D. Germline V CDR1 and CDR2: SGHTS, YDEGEE. The CDR3 totals 14 residues. The V gene lost 6 bases and the J gene lost 0 bases, with 10 bases spanning the gap.

The chain is built from TRBV6-1 and TRBJ1-1; D is unclear. Germline CDR1 MNHNS, CDR2 SASEGT. The CDR3 is 15 amino acids. Between the trimmed V and J ends, which lost 1 base and 4 bases, there was a span of 13 bases. The CDR3 loop reads CASSEVWRLGTEAFF. Here the CDR3 DNA reads TGTGCCAGCAGTGAAGTATGGCGGTTGGGCACTGAAGCTTTCTTT.

This clone was observed a single time. The rearrangement links TRBV11-3 to TRBJ2-5; D gene unclear. Germline lookup yields CDR1 SGHNT and CDR2 YENEEA. V was pared by 0 bases and J by 2 bases, with 4 bases between. This CDR3 contains 13 residues. The CDR3 here is CASSLEKQETQYF. The DNA for the CDR3 is TGTGCCAGCAGCTTAGAAAAGCAAGAGACCCAGTACTTC. The full variable domain, with the rest looked up from reference TRBV11-3 and TRBJ2-5, is EAGVVQSPRYKIIEKKQPVAFWCNPISGHNTLYWYLQNLGQGPELLIRYENEEAVDDSQLPKDRFSAERLKGVDSTLKIQPAELGDSAVYLCASSLEKQETQYFGPGTRLLVL.

This clone came up a few times. The chain links TRBV7-9 to TRBJ1-1; tentatively, D is TRBD1 (5 bases). V lost 5 bases to trimming and J lost 3 bases, with 13 bases between them. The CDR3 extends over 14 amino acids. Germline V CDR1 and CDR2: SEHNR, FQNEAQ (reference sequence). The chain's CDR3 is CASSRWGRDTEAFF. The CDR3 coding sequence is TGTGCCAGCAGCCGCTGGGGCAGAGACACTGAAGCTTTCTTT.

This CDR3 reads CATSWGAPETQYF. For the CDR3, the DNA is TGTGCCACCAGTTGGGGGGCCCCAGAGACCCAGTACTTC. V gene TRBV24-1 combines with J gene TRBJ2-5, with D perhaps being TRBD1 or TRBD2 (6 bases each). V was clipped by 6 bases and J by 4 bases, with 11 bases between them. CDR1 and CDR2 (germline): KGHDR, SFDVKD. This CDR3 has 13 amino acids.

This clone was detected a few times. The chain uses TRBV5-3 and TRBJ2-7; TRBD2 matches 10 bases. TRBV5-3 is an ORF; its function is uncertain. Trimming cost V 1 base and J 2 bases; bases outside gene matches: 9. The length of the CDR3 is 17 residues. The CDR3 loop is CARSLSQRGGKTYEQYF. In nucleotides, the CDR3 is TGTGCCAGAAGCTTGAGCCAGCGGGGGGGCAAGACCTACGAGCAGTACTTC.

The genes are TRBV6-4 and TRBJ2-1; 7 bases are a match to TRBD2. The CDR3 sequence is 13 residues long. Germline assignment: CDR1 MRHNA and CDR2 SNTAGT. J was trimmed by 4 bases and V by 8 bases; bases with no gene match: 5. The CDR3 region has the DNA TGTGCCAGCTCTAGCGGCCCTTACAATGAGCAGTTCTTC. Encoded protein: CASSSGPYNEQFF.

This clone was recorded a few times. The gene calls are TRBV29-1 and TRBJ1-3; D not resolved. The V end lost 5 bases, the J end lost 3 bases, and 5 bases lay between the germline ends. Germline-derived CDR1 and CDR2 are SQVTM and ANQGSEA. The CDR3 has 11 amino acids. The chain's CDR3 is CSVLVGNTIYF. DNA of the CDR3: TGCAGCGTTTTAGTTGGAAACACCATATATTTT.

V usage is TRBV5-4 and J usage is TRBJ1-2, with unresolved D. The germline V and J ends were trimmed by 4 bases and 0 bases, with 10 bases remaining between them. Germline values: CDR1 SGHNT, CDR2 YYREEE (reference sequence). The CDR3 length is 14 residues. The CDR3, as DNA: TGTGCCAGCAGCCGCGAGTTAGCTAACTATGGCTACACCTTC. Amino acid sequence: CASSRELANYGYTF.

The V gene is TRBV11-2, the J gene TRBJ2-2, with D unclear. The CDR3 extends over 14 amino acids. Germline V CDR1 and CDR2: SGHAT, FQNNGV. V gave up 6 bases and J gave up 2 bases, with 10 bases separating them. CDR3: CASRRNSNTGELFF. CDR3 nucleotides: TGTGCCAGCAGGCGCAACAGTAACACCGGGGAGCTGTTTTTT.

This sequence joins TRBV3-1 (or the pseudogene TRBV3-2) and TRBJ1-2; the match to TRBD1 covers 7 bases. Germline trimming cut 4 bases from V and 4 bases from J; bases unmatched to any gene: 3. Germline assignment: CDR1 LGHDT and CDR2 YNNKEL (reference sequence). This CDR3 has 13 residues. The CDR3 nucleotides read TGTGCCAGCAGCCTACAGGGGAGCTATGGCTACACCTTC. Its translation: CASSLQGSYGYTF.

This chain joins TRBV5-8 and TRBJ1-1, with 8 bases that match TRBD1. CDR1 SGHTS and CDR2 YDEGEE come from the germline V gene. J lost 1 base, V lost 5 bases, and 7 bases had no gene match. The CDR3 is made up of 15 amino acids. In nucleotides, the CDR3 is TGTGCCAGCAGGTACGCCGGGACAGGGAACACTGAAGCTTTCTTT. Its translation: CASRYAGTGNTEAFF.

The V and J genes are TRBV5-5 and TRBJ1-2; D ambiguous. This CDR3 region has 15 residues. V was cut by 0 bases and J by 4 bases, with 13 bases left in between. The germline CDR1 and CDR2 sequences are SGHKS and YYEKEE (reference sequence). CDR3 residues: CASSLDLGTFYGYTF. The CDR3 DNA is TGTGCCAGCAGCTTGGATCTGGGAACCTTCTATGGCTACACCTTC.

The chain links TRBV10-1 to TRBJ1-1; 7 bases agree with TRBD1. CDR1 and CDR2 (germline): WNHNN, SYGVQD (reference sequence). V shed 3 bases, J shed 7 bases, and the junction held 8 bases outside the gene matches. The CDR3 runs 14 residues. The DNA of the CDR3 is TGCGCCAGCAGTGATGGGACAGTGGGCGGTGAAGCTTTCTTT. Translation gives CASSDGTVGGEAFF.

The rearrangement links TRBV29-1 to TRBJ1-3; 10 bases map to TRBD1. This CDR3 contains 15 residues. From germline, CDR1 is SQVTM and CDR2 ANQGSEA. J was trimmed by 4 bases and V by 7 bases; bases with no gene match: 10. CDR3 DNA: TGCAGCGCTCAACTGGGGACAGGGGTAGGAAACACCATATATTTT. Amino acids: CSAQLGTGVGNTIYF. The complete variable domain, with remaining parts taken from reference TRBV29-1 and TRBJ1-3, reads SAVISQKPSRDICQRGTSLTIQCQVDSQVTMMFWYRQQPGQSLTLIATANQGSEATYESGFVIDKFPISRPNLTFSTLTVSNMSPEDSSIYLCSAQLGTGVGNTIYFGEGSWLTVV.

The V call is TRBV23-1, the J call TRBJ2-7; the match to TRBD1 covers 7 bases. Being an ORF, TRBV23-1 has a function that is uncertain. With V trimmed by 4 bases and J by 2 bases, 17 bases remained unmatched. The CDR3 extends over 18 amino acids. Here the CDR3 DNA reads TGCGCCAGCAGTCGAAAGACCCGACGCGGACAGGCGACCTACGAGCAGTACGTC. Its translation: CASSRKTRRGQATYEQYV.